This TCR beta chain comes out of a study of Ad26.COV2.S vaccination and SARS-CoV-2 variants. Study as a whole: Of the COV1001 trial arms, the Ad26.COV2.S arm included the donor.

Concerning this clone itself: Its specificity is unknown.

Profiling relied on immunoSEQ multiplex PCR, and the TCRdb table lists in-frame clones only, not all of them. The sample consists of hundreds of thousands of clones, 75% to 95% of them appearing once. This sample's treatment: 19 received Ad26.COV2.S at low or high dose, single or two shots; 5 received placebo; per-sample allocation not given. Collection of the samples took place on day 63 after the first injection of vaccine or placebo. As its vector, the vaccine had Ad26, which expressed Wuhan-strain SARS-CoV-2 spike. Study-wide findings and caveats: Whether participants received vaccine or placebo, their non-spike TCR breadth was similar.

Germline values: CDR1 SEHNR, CDR2 FQNEAQ (reference sequence). CDR3 length equals 15 residues. J gave up 2 bases and V 5 bases, and 5 bases lay outside the gene matches. The rearrangement uses TRBV7-9 and TRBJ2-1; 8 bases map to TRBD1. This receptor was identified in a person aged 18-60 years who received the Ad26.COV2.S COVID-19 vaccine or a placebo. Sequenced material: peripheral blood, taken in a trial of Ad26.COV2.S vaccine versus placebo. The CDR3 region is CASSDTGGTYNEQFF. The CDR3 DNA follows: TGTGCCAGCAGCGATACAGGGGGGACCTACAATGAGCAGTTCTTC.